Shown below are 18 T cell receptor beta chains from a single sample sequenced in a study of response to subunit inactivated influenza vaccine. TCRdb re-called the RT-PCR reads through MiXCR, storing one row per CDR3 protein. Altogether 600,000 to 850,000 distinct CDR3 sequences are present, around 15% being singletons, with the ten largest covering 7.5% to 8%. The sample was PBMCs from blood, taken 14 to 15 days before vaccination. All receptors derive from a man aged 45-65 years who received an inactivated influenza vaccine.

This chain uses TRBV20-1 with TRBJ2-7; 9 nucleotides align to TRBD2. In germline, CDR1 is DFQATT, CDR2 SNEGSKA (reference sequence). There are 14 residues in the CDR3. The V segment lost 1 base and the J segment 0 bases; nucleotides outside the gene matches: 1. The CDR3 spells CSARGLAASYEQYF. Here the CDR3 DNA reads TGCAGTGCTAGAGGACTAGCGGCCTCCTACGAGCAGTACTTC.

This clonotype has a handful of counts. The V call is TRBV6-1, the J call TRBJ2-7; 10 positions agree with TRBD1. The CDR3 has 15 amino acids. V was clipped by 5 bases and J by 6 bases; unmatched bases: 10. Looked up from germline, CDR1 is MNHNS and CDR2 is SASEGT. CDR3: CASSRPGDRGREQYF. CDR3 DNA: TGTGCCAGCAGTAGGCCCGGGGACAGGGGTCGCGAGCAGTACTTC.

This clonotype was observed a few times. In DNA form, the CDR3 reads TGCGCCAGCAGGAAGGGTTCAGATACGCAGTATTTT. Translating gives CASRKGSDTQYF. This rearrangement joins TRBV5-1 to TRBJ2-3; D not certain. The CDR3 sequence is 12 residues long. CDR1 SGHRS and CDR2 YFSETQ come from the germline V gene. V lost 5 bases and J lost 4, with 8 bases in between.

This clonotype was picked up a small number of times. CDR3 amino acids: CASSLGALAGDSGETQYF. CDR3 bases: TGCGCCAGCAGCTTGGGGGCCCTAGCCGGAGATTCCGGCGAGACCCAGTACTTC. This chain links TRBV5-1 with TRBJ2-5, with D possibly being TRBD2 (5 bases). The CDR3 totals 18 residues. Per germline, CDR1 SGHRS and CDR2 YFSETQ. Trimming shortened V by 0 bases and J by 5 bases, and 23 bases separated the two germline ends.

This clonotype showed up many times. The rearrangement uses TRBV5-1 and TRBJ2-5, with 7 bases aligning to TRBD1. The CDR3 has 13 amino acids. The V and J ends lost 2 bases and 5 bases, in that order; junction bases with no gene match: 3. Germline CDR1 is SGHRS and CDR2 is YFSETQ. The CDR3 DNA follows: TGCGCCAGCAGCTTTAGGGACAGCGAGACCCAGTACTTC. Its protein is CASSFRDSETQYF.

V and J are TRBV11-2 and TRBJ2-7; 7 bases are shared with TRBD1. Germline V gene data show CDR1 as SGHAT and CDR2 as FQNNGV. The CDR3 loop spans 15 amino acids. V lost 3 bases, J lost 2 bases, and 7 bases stayed unmatched. CDR3 loop: CASSLTGTVTYEQYF. The CDR3 DNA reads as TGTGCCAGCAGCTTGACAGGGACAGTAACCTACGAGCAGTACTTC.

This clonotype was seen only a few times. This rearrangement joins TRBV9 to TRBJ2-2; 7 positions match TRBD1. CDR1 is SGDLS and CDR2 is YYNGEE in the germline V gene. V gave up 0 bases and J gave up 4 bases; unmatched junction bases: 9. There are 17 residues in the CDR3. CDR3 nucleotides: TGTGCCAGCAGCGTAGGCCCAGGGGGAAAGAGCACCGGGGAGCTGTTTTTT. Encoded protein: CASSVGPGGKSTGELFF.

V gene TRBV5-1 combines with J gene TRBJ2-5; 11 bases align to TRBD2. The CDR3 is 14 amino acids. The germline CDR1 and CDR2 sequences are SGHRS and YFSETQ. V shed 4 bases, J shed 9 bases, and the junction held 8 bases outside the gene matches. CDR3 residues: CASSTQTSGEAQYF. The CDR3 coding sequence is TGCGCCAGCAGCACTCAGACTAGCGGGGAGGCCCAGTACTTC.

There are a few counts of this clonotype. The chain combines TRBV7-2 with TRBJ2-7; 11 bases map to TRBD1. Germline CDR1 is SGHTA and CDR2 is FQGNSA. Unmatched junction bases numbered 3, after V lost 6 bases and J lost 5 bases. This CDR3 comprises 13 residues. The CDR3 region has the DNA TGTGCCAGCAGACGGACAGGGGGCGACGAGCAGTACTTC. Residues: CASRRTGGDEQYF. Full variable domain (missing parts from reference TRBV7-2 and TRBJ2-7): GAGVSQSPSNKVTEKGKDVELRCDPISGHTALYWYRQSLGQGLEFLIYFQGNSAPDKSGLPSDRFSAERTGGSVSTLTIQRTQQEDSAVYLCASRRTGGDEQYFGPGTRLTVT.

The chain is built from TRBV4-3 and TRBJ2-1; tentative D call: TRBD1 (6 bases). The V end lost 1 base, the J end lost 6 bases, and 10 bases lay between the germline ends. This CDR3 is built from 14 residues. The germline gives CDR1 LGHNA, CDR2 YSLEER. CDR3 DNA sequence: TGCGCCAGCAGCCAAGGAGGGGGTTCCAATGAGCAGTTCTTC. Its translation is CASSQGGGSNEQFF.

V and J are TRBV7-9 and TRBJ1-4; no reliable D call. Trimming took off 9 bases at V and 2 bases at J, with 13 bases between the two ends. The CDR3 spans 14 residues. In germline, CDR1 is SEHNR, CDR2 FQNEAQ (reference sequence). The CDR3 DNA sequence: TGTGCCAGTACCCCAAGGGATACTAATGAAAAACTGTTTTTT. This translates into CASTPRDTNEKLFF.

The J gene is TRBJ2-3, the V gene TRBV7-8, with 7 bases aligning to TRBD2. Trimming took 1 base from V and 6 from J; bases not matched to a gene: 1. CDR3 length: 13 amino acids. Germline lookup yields CDR1 SGHVS and CDR2 FQNEAQ. The CDR3 DNA sequence: TGTGCCAGCAGCTTAGGGACTAGGGATACGCAGTATTTT. Amino acid sequence: CASSLGTRDTQYF.

The chain is built from TRBV28 and TRBJ2-6; 10 nucleotides agree with TRBD2. CDR3 size: 16 residues. CDR1 is MDHEN, CDR2 SYDVKM, per germline. V shed 7 bases, J shed 2 bases, and the junction held 5 bases outside the gene matches. As DNA, the CDR3 is TGTGCCAGCACTAGCGGGAGTATGGCTGGGGCCAACGTCCTGACTTTC. This encodes CASTSGSMAGANVLTF. Together with reference TRBV28 and TRBJ2-6, the CDR3 gives the full variable domain: DVKVTQSSRYLVKRTGEKVFLECVQDMDHENMFWYRQDPGLGLRLIYFSYDVKMKEKGDIPEGYSVSREKKERFSLILESASTNQTSMYLCASTSGSMAGANVLTFGAGSRLTVL.

This clonotype came up a few times. The chain carries TRBV3-1 and TRBJ2-3, with TRBD2 matching 7 bases. The germline CDR1 and CDR2 sequences are LGHDT and YNNKEL (reference sequence). Trimming cost V 11 bases and J 2 bases; bases outside gene matches: 19. The length of the CDR3 is 17 residues. CDR3 DNA sequence: TGTGCCCTTAAGGACGTAGCTGCGCGGGGGTACACAGATACGCAGTATTTT. As protein: CALKDVAARGYTDTQYF.

The V call is TRBV12-3 or TRBV12-4, the J call TRBJ2-5, with a weak D call TRBD1 (6 bases). Trimming removed 6 bases at V and 10 bases at J, with 12 bases between. This CDR3 is built from 11 residues. The CDR3 region is CASSQAGDQYF. The CDR3 DNA sequence: TGTGCCAGCAGCCAAGCAGGGGACCAGTACTTC.

The chain links TRBV6-5 to TRBJ1-4; D gene ambiguous. This CDR3 is built from 18 residues. Trimming removed 0 bases from V and 4 bases from J, with 18 bases in between. Germline values: CDR1 MNHEY, CDR2 SVGAGI. The CDR3 coding sequence is TGTGCCAGCAGTTACTCATGGCAGAGGATTGAGGATAATGAAAAACTGTTTTTT. Translating it yields CASSYSWQRIEDNEKLFF.

This clonotype occurred a few times. The gene calls are TRBV29-1 and TRBJ2-3; TRBD2 matches at 11 bases. CDR1 SQVTM and CDR2 ANQGSEA come from the germline V gene. CDR3 length: 15 amino acids. V trimming: 5 bases; J trimming: 6 bases; junction bases outside the gene matches: 10. In DNA form, the CDR3 reads TGCAGCGTTAATACACTAGCGGGAGCGTACGATACGCAGTATTTT. Its translation is CSVNTLAGAYDTQYF.

J is TRBJ1-4 and V is TRBV12-3 or TRBV12-4; weak D call: TRBD1 (6 bases). The V gene lost 4 bases and the J gene lost 5 bases, with 11 bases spanning the gap. This CDR3 is built from 14 residues. CDR3 coding DNA: TGTGCCAGCAGTTCGACAGGAGAAAATGAAAAACTGTTTTTT. Its protein product is CASSSTGENEKLFF.